Each of the 15 T cell receptor beta chains below was sequenced from the same sample in a study of cytomegalovirus exposure and HLA in healthy donors. PCR involved 60 Vbeta and 13 Jbeta primers. Method: immunoSEQ multiplex PCR; TCRdb's copy keeps in-frame clones and lacks some. The data show about 88,000 clones, and the top ten clones hold roughly 6%. Specimen: PBMCs. These TCRs come from a girl aged 10-17 years in good health and CMV-seropositive.

The rearrangement uses TRBV4-3 and TRBJ2-7, with 14 bases matching TRBD2. The J segment lost 7 bases and the V segment lost 2 bases, leaving 4 bases of the junction unmatched. The length of the CDR3 is 15 residues. In germline, CDR1 is LGHNA, CDR2 YSLEER. CDR3 nucleotide sequence: TGCGCCAGCAGCCAAAGACTAGCGGGGGGGCAGGAGCAGTACTTC. Amino acid sequence: CASSQRLAGGQEQYF.

The chain couples TRBV19 to TRBJ2-7; D may be TRBD2 (5 bases). Trimming shortened V by 4 bases and J by 0 bases, and 13 bases separated the two germline ends. This CDR3 has 15 residues. Per germline, CDR1 LNHDA and CDR2 SQIVND (reference sequence). CDR3 sequence: CASSTFSGNSYEQYF. The CDR3 DNA follows: TGTGCCAGTAGTACGTTCTCGGGGAACTCCTACGAGCAGTACTTC.

This CDR3 reads CASSQSPELELFF. The DNA of the CDR3 is TGCGCCAGCAGTCAATCCCCTGAGTTAGAACTGTTTTTT. J is TRBJ1-4 and V is TRBV23-1; D is undetermined. TRBV23-1 falls under the ORF class, with uncertain function. Trimming took 0 bases from V and 12 from J, leaving 11 bases between them. This CDR3 has 13 amino acids.

The rearrangement uses TRBV18 and TRBJ2-1; TRBD1 might be the D (5 bases). The CDR3 covers 12 residues. Trimming took off 3 bases at V and 9 bases at J, with 9 bases between the two ends. CDR1 is KGHSH and CDR2 is LQKENI in the germline V gene. The CDR3, as DNA: TGTGCCAGCTCACCGCAGGGCCTTGAGCAGTTCTTC. Its protein is CASSPQGLEQFF.

The V gene is TRBV29-1, the J gene TRBJ2-2, with D possibly matching TRBD1 (5 bases). Trimming took off 4 bases at V and 8 bases at J, with 11 bases between the two ends. Germline values: CDR1 SQVTM, CDR2 ANQGSEA. The CDR3 contains 12 residues. CDR3 sequence: CSVVRGTGELFF. For the CDR3, the DNA is TGCAGCGTTGTAAGGGGTACTGGGGAGCTGTTTTTT.

The chain is built from TRBV14 and TRBJ2-1; no definite D call. The germline gives CDR1 SGHDN, CDR2 FVKESK. The CDR3 length is 13 residues. V lost 2 bases, J lost 5 bases, and 7 bases lay in between. For the CDR3, the DNA is TGTGCCAGCAGCCAAACGGCGGACAATGAGCAGTTCTTC. Translating it yields CASSQTADNEQFF. Full variable domain (rest looked up from reference TRBV14 and TRBJ2-1): EAGVTQFPSHSVIEKGQTVTLRCDPISGHDNLYWYRRVMGKEIKFLLHFVKESKQDESGMPNNRFLAERTGGTYSTLKVQPAELEDSGVYFCASSQTADNEQFFGPGTRLTVL.

The chain has TRBV7-9 and TRBJ2-7, with D possibly TRBD1 on 6 matching bases. Germline assignment: CDR1 SEHNR and CDR2 FQNEAQ (reference sequence). V was cut by 5 bases and J by 7 bases, with 18 bases left in between. CDR3 length: 14 amino acids. CDR3 amino acids: CASSGHRERREQYF. Written as DNA, the CDR3 is TGTGCCAGCAGCGGCCACAGGGAACGACGGGAGCAGTACTTC. Full variable domain (remainder filled in from reference TRBV7-9 and TRBJ2-7): DTGVSQNPRHKITKRGQNVTFRCDPISEHNRLYWYRQTLGQGPEFLTYFQNEAQLEKSRLLSDRFSAERPKGSFSTLEIQRTEQGDSAMYLCASSGHRERREQYFGPGTRLTVT.

The genes are TRBV7-2 and TRBJ1-6, with a tentative D call TRBD1 (6 bases). V was clipped by 6 bases and J by 9 bases, with 21 bases between them. This CDR3 has 16 residues. Germline CDR1 is SGHTA and CDR2 is FQGNSA. CDR3 in DNA: TGTGCCAGCAGGAATCAGGGTTCAGGGGATGGTTCACCCCTCCACTTT. Translation: CASRNQGSGDGSPLHF.

The chain employs TRBV6-5 and TRBJ2-5; D might be TRBD2 (7 bases). CDR1 MNHEY and CDR2 SVGAGI come from the germline V gene. Trimming left V 5 bases short and J 4 bases short, with 17 bases between. CDR3 length: 15 residues. CDR3 amino acids: CASSPLGGETETQYF. CDR3 nucleotide sequence: TGTGCCAGCAGTCCCCTAGGGGGGGAAACAGAGACCCAGTACTTC.

V is TRBV6-5 and J is TRBJ2-1; the D gene is possibly TRBD1 (5 bases). V lost 6 bases, J lost 10 bases, and 10 bases lay in between. The CDR3 has 11 amino acids. From germline, CDR1 is MNHEY and CDR2 SVGAGI. CDR3 protein: CASSQGLEQFF. In DNA, the CDR3 is TGTGCCAGCAGCCAGGGTTTGGAGCAGTTCTTC.

J is TRBJ1-2 and V is TRBV9; D is ambiguous. Trimming left V 4 bases short and J 4 bases short, with 20 bases between. The CDR3 has 16 amino acids. The germline V gene has CDR1 SGDLS and CDR2 YYNGEE. CDR3 in amino acids: CASSPVGKGVGYGYTF. For the CDR3, the DNA is TGTGCCAGCAGCCCCGTAGGTAAGGGAGTGGGCTATGGCTACACCTTC.

The chain links TRBV5-1 to TRBJ2-3; D not certain. With 0 bases removed from V and 2 bases from J, the gap between germline ends came to 7 bases. The V gene's germline CDR1 is SGHRS and CDR2 YFSETQ. CDR3 size: 14 residues. The CDR3 DNA follows: TGCGCCAGCAGCTTGGCTCTAGACACAGATACGCAGTATTTT. Translation gives CASSLALDTDTQYF. Drawing the rest from reference TRBV5-1 and TRBJ2-3, the complete variable domain is KAGVTQTPRYLIKTRGQQVTLSCSPISGHRSVSWYQQTPGQGLQFLFEYFSETQRNKGNFPGRFSGRQFSNSRSEMNVSTLELGDSALYLCASSLALDTDTQYFGPGTRLTVL.

The chain links TRBV4-1 to TRBJ2-1; TRBD1 matches 9 bases. With V trimmed by 1 base and J by 5 bases, 6 bases remained unmatched. Germline V gene sequence: CDR1 MGHRA, CDR2 YSYEKL. The CDR3 spans 16 residues. CDR3 residues: CASSQGDRESDNEQFF. CDR3 DNA: TGCGCCAGCAGCCAAGGGGACAGGGAGTCCGACAATGAGCAGTTCTTC.

J is TRBJ1-5 and V is TRBV2; 9 positions agree with TRBD1. The CDR3 has 15 residues. Germline V gene sequence: CDR1 SNHLY, CDR2 FYNNEI. With V trimmed by 5 bases and J by 2 bases, 4 bases remained unmatched. The CDR3 nucleotides read TGTGCCAGCAGTCCGAGGACAGGGGGCAATCAGCCCCAGCATTTT. Protein: CASSPRTGGNQPQHF.

V and J are TRBV7-9 and TRBJ2-2; D is undetermined. The CDR3 has 13 amino acids. CDR1 is SEHNR, CDR2 FQNEAQ, per germline (reference sequence). V shed 3 bases and J shed 5 bases, with 7 bases lying between them. The CDR3 DNA reads TGTGCCAGCAGCTTTGAGGAAACCGGGGAGCTGTTTTTT. Translated, it gives CASSFEETGELFF.